The rows below give T cell receptor beta chains drawn from one sample of a study of blood T cell repertoires in COVID-19. Clones were read by immunoSEQ multiplex PCR, and TCRdb kept only the in-frame ones, dropping some. Of some 130,000 clones listed, around nine tenths were seen once; the top ten hold roughly an eighth. Specimen: peripheral blood. Every receptor here comes from a woman between 65 and 79 years old with COVID-19, enrolled during active disease. Each CDR3 is given with its conserved first and last residue. D genes are given only for firm matches. Some rows mark clone size as missing; the rest say once, few, many or name a class of expanded clone.

>.|TRBD2|TRBJ2-5|TRBV2
CASSALTSSETQYF
TGTGCCAGCAGTGCCTTGACTAGCTCGGAGACCCAGTACTTC
>once|.|TRBJ2-7|TRBV21-1
CASSKGGTGVHEQYF
TGTGCCAGCAGCAAAGGGGGGACAGGGGTCCACGAGCAGTACTTC
>.|.|TRBJ2-7|TRBV29-1
CSALEGSYEQYF
TGCAGCGCCTTGGAGGGCTCCTACGAGCAGTACTTC
>.|.|TRBJ1-1|TRBV2
CASRPGHPNTEAFF
TGTGCCAGCAGACCGGGACACCCAAACACTGAAGCTTTCTTT
>few|TRBD2|TRBJ2-7|TRBV2
CASSEGLAGEQYF
TGTGCCAGCAGTGAAGGACTAGCAGGCGAGCAGTACTTC
>.|.|TRBJ1-3|TRBV7-3
CASSLMPPSRVAGNTIYF
TGTGCCAGCAGCTTAATGCCCCCGAGCAGGGTGGCAGGAAACACCATATATTTT
>.|TRBD1|TRBJ2-7|TRBV7-2
CASKHQGALNEQYF
TGTGCCAGCAAACATCAGGGGGCGTTGAACGAGCAGTACTTC
>.|TRBD2|TRBJ2-7|TRBV5-5
CASSFPGTSISYEQYF
TGTGCCAGCAGCTTCCCCGGGACTAGCATCTCCTACGAGCAGTACTTC
>.|TRBD2|TRBJ2-7|TRBV2
CASSDPSGGNEQYF
TGTGCCAGCAGTGACCCTAGCGGGGGTAACGAGCAGTACTTC
>.|.|TRBJ2-1|TRBV4-2
CASSQVSGKGEQFF
TGTGCCAGCAGCCAAGTGTCAGGGAAAGGTGAGCAGTTCTTC
>.|TRBD2|TRBJ2-1|TRBV28
CASRSPNSGGEQFF
TGTGCCAGCAGATCCCCAAATAGCGGGGGGGAGCAGTTCTTC
>.|TRBD1|TRBJ2-7|TRBV2
CASSPDREGTYEQYF
TGTGCCAGCAGTCCCGACAGGGAAGGAACCTACGAGCAGTACTTC
>.|TRBD1|TRBJ1-2|TRBV6-5
CASSYRTGKDSGYTF
TGTGCCAGCAGTTACCGGACAGGGAAGGATAGTGGCTACACCTTC
>.|TRBD2|TRBJ2-7|TRBV4-1
CASSYTSGGSYEQYF
TGCGCCAGCAGCTATACTAGCGGGGGATCCTACGAGCAGTACTTC
>.|TRBD1|TRBJ2-3|TRBV2
CASTPDRGTDTQYF
TGTGCCAGCACTCCTGACAGGGGCACAGATACGCAGTATTTT
>.|.|TRBJ2-2|TRBV7-3
CASSTRTPANTGELFF
TGTGCCAGCAGCACCCGGACACCTGCGAACACCGGGGAGCTGTTTTTT
>.|.|TRBJ1-1|TRBV27
CASSGFRDTEAFF
TGTGCCAGCAGTGGGTTCAGGGATACTGAAGCTTTCTTT
>.|TRBD2|TRBJ2-2|TRBV28
CASSRGLAGGRNTGELFF
TGTGCCAGCAGTCGGGGACTAGCGGGGGGGAGGAACACCGGGGAGCTGTTTTTT
>.|TRBD2|TRBJ2-1|TRBV2
CASSVPAGGVSNEQFF
TGTGCCAGCAGTGTTCCAGCGGGGGGGGTAAGCAATGAGCAGTTCTTC
>.|.|TRBJ1-2|TRBV9
CASSTAVGGYGYTF
TGTGCCAGCAGCACCGCGGTGGGAGGCTATGGCTACACCTTC
>.|.|TRBJ2-7|TRBV6-1
CASSEPGASDEQYF
TGTGCCAGCAGTGAACCAGGGGCAAGCGACGAGCAGTACTTC
>.|.|TRBJ1-1|TRBV20-1
CSASSATGTEAFF
TGCAGTGCTAGTTCGGCCACGGGCACTGAAGCTTTCTTT
>.|.|TRBJ2-1|TRBV3-1/TRBV3-2
CASSQGAGTRGNEQFF
TGTGCCAGCAGCCAAGGGGCCGGGACTCGGGGCAATGAGCAGTTCTTC
>.|.|TRBJ2-2|TRBV5-1
CASSPHRTVNTGELFF
TGCGCCAGCAGCCCCCACCGGACAGTAAACACCGGGGAGCTGTTTTTT
>.|TRBD2|TRBJ2-1|TRBV6-2/TRBV6-3
CASSTTSGGRNEQFF
TGTGCCAGCAGTACGACTAGCGGGGGACGGAATGAGCAGTTCTTC
>once|.|TRBJ2-1|TRBV10-3
CAIRDNQINNEQFF
TGTGCCATACGGGACAACCAAATTAACAATGAGCAGTTCTTC
>few|.|TRBJ1-4|TRBV3-1/TRBV3-2
CASSQSVNEKLFF
TGTGCCAGCAGCCAAAGCGTTAATGAAAAACTGTTTTTT
>.|.|TRBJ1-3|TRBV4-1
CASSQEVRGNTIYF
TGCGCCAGCAGCCAGGAAGTCAGGGGAAACACCATATATTTT
>.|.|TRBJ2-2|TRBV18
CASSPLQGTNTGELFF
TGTGCCAGCTCACCACTACAGGGAACGAACACCGGGGAGCTGTTTTTT
>.|.|TRBJ1-1|TRBV6-5
CASSYSRVIEAFF
TGTGCCAGCAGTTACTCCAGGGTTATTGAAGCTTTCTTT
>.|TRBD2|TRBJ2-1|TRBV30
CAWSAGLAGVRGEQFF
TGTGCCTGGAGTGCGGGACTAGCGGGGGTGCGAGGGGAGCAGTTCTTC
>.|TRBD1|TRBJ1-6|TRBV6-5
CASRLQGNSPLHF
TGTGCCAGCAGGTTACAGGGGAACTCACCCCTCCACTTT
>.|.|TRBJ2-5|TRBV29-1
CSAGGTAQETQYF
TGCAGCGCCGGAGGGACAGCCCAAGAGACCCAGTACTTC
>.|TRBD1|TRBJ1-3|TRBV6-6
CASTLQGAGNTIYF
TGTGCCAGCACCCTACAGGGGGCTGGAAACACCATATATTTT
>.|.|TRBJ2-7|TRBV11-2
CASSPTGGPGEQYF
TGTGCCAGCAGCCCAACTGGGGGCCCGGGCGAGCAGTACTTC
>once|.|TRBJ2-7|TRBV18
CASSPSTEQYF
TGTGCCAGCTCCCCCTCTACCGAGCAGTACTTC
>.|.|TRBJ2-7|TRBV5-1
CASSLRVAGYPYEQYF
TGCGCCAGCAGCTTGAGGGTTGCGGGGTACCCCTACGAGCAGTACTTC
>.|.|TRBJ2-5|TRBV7-3
CASSPILGLRETQYF
TGTGCCAGCAGCCCTATCTTGGGACTCCGAGAGACCCAGTACTTC
>few|.|TRBJ1-2|TRBV3-1/TRBV3-2
CASSQDLGVNYGYTF
TGTGCCAGCAGCCAAGATTTAGGGGTCAACTATGGCTACACCTTC
>.|.|TRBJ2-1|TRBV9
CASSVAPGSYNEQFF
TGTGCCAGCAGCGTAGCCCCGGGGTCCTACAATGAGCAGTTCTTC
>.|TRBD2|TRBJ2-5|TRBV4-1
CASSQDLWTSGGMETQYF
TGCGCCAGCAGCCAAGATCTTTGGACTAGCGGGGGGATGGAGACCCAGTACTTC
>.|TRBD1|TRBJ1-3|TRBV7-2
CASSLGGTATSGNTIYF
TGTGCCAGCAGCTTAGGTGGGACAGCTACCTCTGGAAACACCATATATTTT
>.|.|TRBJ2-7|TRBV19
CASARDHRGGYEQYF
TGTGCCAGTGCTAGGGATCACAGGGGGGGCTACGAGCAGTACTTC
>.|TRBD1|TRBJ2-2|TRBV5-1
CASSQGTGFTGELFF
TGCGCCAGCAGCCAAGGGACAGGGTTTACCGGGGAGCTGTTTTTT
>.|TRBD2|TRBJ2-5|TRBV5-4
CASSPDSGGEETQYF
TGTGCCAGCAGCCCGGATAGCGGGGGGGAAGAGACCCAGTACTTC
>.|.|TRBJ1-1|TRBV2
CASRQTPNTEAFF
TGTGCCAGCAGGCAGACTCCGAACACTGAAGCTTTCTTT
>.|.|TRBJ2-3|TRBV2
CASSGASLGAQYF
TGTGCCAGCAGTGGAGCTAGCCTAGGGGCGCAGTATTTT
>few|.|TRBJ2-7|TRBV5-1
CASTPMRVTGNEQYF
TGCGCCAGCACCCCAATGCGGGTCACAGGGAACGAGCAGTACTTC
>.|.|TRBJ1-1|TRBV11-2
CASSRRGAGILDTEAFF
TGTGCCAGCAGTCGGCGGGGGGCAGGTATATTGGACACTGAAGCTTTCTTT
>.|.|TRBJ2-7|TRBV30
CAYRRGEFDEQYF
TGTGCCTATCGGCGGGGCGAATTTGACGAGCAGTACTTC